The 21 T cell receptor beta chains below were found in one sample sequenced in a study of blood T cell repertoires in COVID-19. Some clones are missing from TCRdb's copy, which holds only in-frame ones; the method was immunoSEQ multiplex PCR. The table has approximately 110,000 clones, less than 85% seen once. Sequences were obtained from peripheral blood. These receptors all stem from a human donor in a cohort sampled during active COVID-19.

This chain connects TRBV4-1 to TRBJ2-1, with 10 nucleotides matching TRBD2. The CDR3 runs 18 residues. Per the germline V gene, CDR1 is MGHRA and CDR2 is YSYEKL. The ends lost 1 base at V and 0 bases at J; junction bases unmatched: 6. The CDR3: CASSQGLAGVSSYNEQFF. CDR3 in DNA: TGCGCCAGCAGCCAAGGTCTAGCGGGGGTGAGCTCCTACAATGAGCAGTTCTTC.

The chain uses TRBV9 and TRBJ1-2, with 12 bases matching TRBD1. V dropped 2 bases and J dropped 5; count of bases not matched to a gene: 4. Per germline, CDR1 SGDLS and CDR2 YYNGEE. The CDR3 contains 15 residues. CDR3 in amino acids: CASSVTGQGAYGYTF. The DNA for the CDR3 is TGTGCCAGCAGCGTTACGGGACAGGGGGCGTATGGCTACACCTTC.

The chain couples TRBV6-5 to TRBJ2-2, with D possibly being TRBD2 (6 bases). The germline CDR1 and CDR2 sequences are MNHEY and SVGAGI. Deletions cut 6 bases from V and 5 bases from J, with 13 bases between. The CDR3 is 14 amino acids. The DNA of the CDR3 is TGTGCCAGCAGGGGAGACAGCGGGACCGGGGAGCTGTTTTTT. Protein: CASRGDSGTGELFF.

This clone was counted between two and nine times. V and J are TRBV28 and TRBJ1-5; 7 positions match TRBD1. Germline V gene data show CDR1 as MDHEN and CDR2 as SYDVKM. This CDR3 spans 15 amino acids. Trimming took 6 bases from V and 4 from J; bases not matched to a gene: 9. This CDR3 is CASSVGDRVNQPQHF. DNA of the CDR3: TGTGCCAGCAGCGTCGGGGACAGAGTTAATCAGCCCCAGCATTTT.

The rearrangement links TRBV28 to TRBJ1-5; perhaps TRBD1 as D (6 bases). The CDR3 contains 14 residues. Germline V gene data show CDR1 as MDHEN and CDR2 as SYDVKM. V lost 4 bases, J lost 2 bases, and 9 bases lay in between. CDR3 coding DNA: TGTGCCAGCAGTTACCCAGGGGGCAATCAGCCCCAGCATTTT. It translates to CASSYPGGNQPQHF.

The chain combines TRBV27 with TRBJ1-1; D is perhaps TRBD1 (6 bases). In germline, CDR1 is MNHEY, CDR2 SMNVEV (reference sequence). The CDR3 has 14 amino acids. Trimming removed 7 bases at V and 6 bases at J, with 18 bases between. Here the CDR3 reads CASNKNQGRPEAFF. The CDR3, as DNA: TGTGCCAGCAATAAAAACCAGGGGAGACCTGAAGCTTTCTTT.

J is TRBJ2-1 and V is TRBV5-4; 10 bases are shared with TRBD2. Looked up from germline, CDR1 is SGHNT and CDR2 is YYREEE (reference sequence). The junction had 8 bases not matched to a gene; V was cut back by 4 bases and J by 4 bases. The CDR3 length is 16 residues. CDR3 nucleotide sequence: TGTGCCAGCAGCAGGAGCGGGGGGGGTGTTTACAATGAGCAGTTCTTC. Translated, it gives CASSRSGGGVYNEQFF.

V is TRBV4-2 and J is TRBJ2-2; the match to TRBD2 covers 13 bases. Per germline, CDR1 LGHNA and CDR2 YNFKEQ. This CDR3 has 15 residues. V was pared by 4 bases and J by 6 bases, with 2 bases of the junction left unmatched. This CDR3 reads CASSPGLAGPGELFF. CDR3 DNA sequence: TGTGCCAGCAGCCCGGGACTAGCGGGGCCCGGGGAGCTGTTTTTT.

The gene calls are TRBV15 and TRBJ2-3, with TRBD2 matching over 11 bases. Germline V lookup: CDR1 LNHNV, CDR2 YYDKDF (reference sequence). This CDR3 has 21 residues. The J segment lost 3 bases and the V segment lost 0 bases, leaving 17 bases of the junction unmatched. CDR3 in DNA: TGTGCCACCAGCAGAGATCAGACTAGCGGGGTTATAAGGCAGGAGACAGATACGCAGTATTTT. Encoded protein: CATSRDQTSGVIRQETDTQYF. Full variable domain (outside the CDR3, taken from reference TRBV15 and TRBJ2-3): DAMVIQNPRYQVTQFGKPVTLSCSQTLNHNVMYWYQQKSSQAPKLLFHYYDKDFNNEADTPDNFQSRRPNTSFCFLDIRSPGLGDTAMYLCATSRDQTSGVIRQETDTQYFGPGTRLTVL.

This clone was counted between two and nine times. This chain links TRBV11-2 with TRBJ2-7; unclear D gene. Germline V CDR1 and CDR2: SGHAT, FQNNGV. CDR3 length: 13 residues. V lost 1 base to trimming and J lost 6 bases, with 10 bases between them. The CDR3 region has the DNA TGTGCCAGCAGCTTAGTAGACTCCCGCGAGCAGTACTTC. It specifies CASSLVDSREQYF.

The CDR3 nucleotides are TGTGCTACCCGCCCTGCGAGCTCCTACAATGAGCAGTTCTTC. Its protein product is CATRPASSYNEQFF. The chain employs TRBV12-5 and TRBJ2-1; D gene ambiguous. The CDR3 loop spans 14 amino acids. The V end lost 10 bases, the J end lost 0 bases, and 13 bases lay between the germline ends. Germline values: CDR1 LGHNT, CDR2 FRNRAP.

The V call is TRBV7-2, the J call TRBJ1-1; 7 positions agree with TRBD1. CDR3 size: 14 residues. The J segment lost 1 base and the V segment lost 2 bases, leaving 1 base of the junction unmatched. Germline V lookup: CDR1 SGHTA, CDR2 FQGNSA. The CDR3 DNA reads as TGTGCCAGCAGCTTACGGACAGGGAACACTGAAGCTTTCTTT. Amino acid sequence: CASSLRTGNTEAFF.

A note on this clone: Additional DNA sequences in this sample encode the identical CDR3. The J gene is TRBJ1-1, the V gene TRBV12-3 or TRBV12-4, with D unclear. V lost 6 bases and J 4 bases, leaving 9 bases between the germline ends. There are 12 residues in the CDR3. This CDR3 is CASSPGGTEAFF. As DNA, the CDR3 is TGTGCCAGCAGCCCCGGCGGCACTGAAGCTTTCTTT.

The gene calls are TRBV6-6 and TRBJ1-2, with no clear D. The CDR3 consists of 14 residues. Deletions cut 7 bases from V and 4 bases from J, with 16 bases between. Germline V gene sequence: CDR1 MNHNY, CDR2 SVGAGI (reference sequence). The CDR3 DNA reads TGTGCCAGCAAGGTGGAGGGAAACAGCTATGGCTACACCTTC. Translation gives CASKVEGNSYGYTF.

This chain uses TRBV6-6 with TRBJ1-5, with a tentative D call TRBD1 (6 bases). V was shortened by 4 bases and J by 6 bases, with 7 bases between the two germline ends. This CDR3 spans 12 amino acids. Germline CDR1 and CDR2: MNHNY and SVGAGI (reference sequence). The CDR3 spells CASSLGAQPQHF. The CDR3 DNA reads TGTGCCAGCAGTTTGGGGGCTCAGCCCCAGCATTTT.

The V gene is TRBV6-1, the J gene TRBJ1-2; D is ambiguous. Trimming shortened V by 2 bases and J by 2 bases, and 9 bases separated the two germline ends. Germline values: CDR1 MNHNS, CDR2 SASEGT. The CDR3 sequence is 14 residues long. In nucleotides, the CDR3 is TGTGCCAGCAGTGAAATGGGCAGGAACTATGGCTACACCTTC. It translates to CASSEMGRNYGYTF.

The chain links TRBV6-4 to TRBJ2-1, with TRBD2 identical over 11 bases. This CDR3 comprises 18 residues. V gave up 0 bases and J gave up 1 base; unmatched junction bases: 5. Germline-derived CDR1 and CDR2 are MRHNA and SNTAGT. As DNA, the CDR3 is TGTGCCAGCAGTGACTCTAGCGGGGGGGCCGTATCCTACAATGAGCAGTTCTTC. Translated: CASSDSSGGAVSYNEQFF.

The chain is built from TRBV3-1 (or the pseudogene TRBV3-2) and TRBJ2-7, with 10 nucleotides matching TRBD2. V shed 0 bases, J shed 0 bases, and the junction held 14 bases outside the gene matches. This CDR3 is 20 amino acids long. Looked up from germline, CDR1 is LGHDT and CDR2 is YNNKEL (reference sequence). CDR3 amino acids: CASSQDPTFPLAGDSYEQYF. The DNA for the CDR3 is TGTGCCAGCAGCCAAGACCCAACTTTTCCCCTAGCGGGGGACTCCTACGAGCAGTACTTC.

The rearrangement links TRBV2 to TRBJ2-3; 12 bases are a match to TRBD2. J gave up 5 bases and V 5 bases, and 5 bases lay outside the gene matches. Germline V gives CDR1 SNHLY, CDR2 FYNNEI. The CDR3 consists of 15 residues. CDR3 sequence reads: CASSRTSGGLDTQYF. The CDR3 nucleotides are TGTGCCAGCAGTCGAACTAGCGGGGGGTTAGATACGCAGTATTTT.

The chain carries TRBV7-9 and TRBJ1-2, with D unresolved. The CDR3 covers 14 residues. Germline V lookup: CDR1 SEHNR, CDR2 FQNEAQ (reference sequence). V was trimmed by 3 bases and J by 8 bases, leaving 16 bases between them. This CDR3 is CASSFPGTKAGYTF. The CDR3 coding sequence is TGTGCCAGCAGCTTTCCGGGAACTAAGGCGGGCTACACCTTC.

This clone is deemed medium-sized. The chain employs TRBV19 and TRBJ2-1, with 12 bases aligning to TRBD2. From germline, CDR1 is LNHDA and CDR2 SQIVND (reference sequence). With 4 bases clipped from V and 4 bases from J, the junction kept 2 bases outside the gene matches. The CDR3 sequence is 15 residues long. The CDR3 DNA follows: TGTGCCAGTAGTACGACTAGCGGGGGTTACAATGAGCAGTTCTTC. Translating it yields CASSTTSGGYNEQFF.